The clone carrying this TCR beta chain has a handful of counts. This sample was included in a study of cytomegalovirus exposure and HLA in healthy donors. The CDR3 runs 13 residues. Trimming removed 6 bases from V and 7 bases from J, with 15 bases in between. The germline V gene has CDR1 MNHNS and CDR2 SASEGT. Amplification used 60 Vbeta primers and 13 Jbeta primers. Generated by immunoSEQ multiplex PCR, the TCRdb table keeps only in-frame clones and is missing some. The sample contains under 200,000 clones, approximately 85% of which appear only once. Sequenced: PBMCs. The chain carries TRBV6-1 and TRBJ1-1, with a tentative D call TRBD1 (5 bases). The clonotype was recovered from a man aged 18 to 30 in good health and CMV-seropositive. The CDR3, as DNA: TGTGCCAGCAGCCCCTCGGGAGGGGTTGAAGCTTTCTTT. Translation gives CASSPSGGVEAFF.